The next 13 T cell receptor beta chains were all read from a single sample in a study of regulatory T cells in long-lasting Graves disease. iRepertoire HTBI primers and Arm-PCR of CDR3 regions built TCR beta libraries. Using its own MiXCR run on the multiplex PCR reads, TCRdb lists one record per CDR3 protein. The sample has hundreds of thousands of distinct CDR3 sequences; about 16% are singletons. Time point specified: newly diagnosed GD, antithyroid drugs for less than 3 months. PBMC-derived RNA was used for the TCR library. These data are also associated with another study on T cells in Graves' hyperthyroidism and ophthalmopathy.

Sequencing was performed on peripheral blood mononuclear cells (PBMCs), taken at new diagnosis, from a patient treated with antithyroid drugs. These receptors were obtained from a woman aged 40 to 65 with Graves disease.

A word on this clonotype: A much larger clone lies a single base off, so this may be a read error. The rearrangement joins TRBV28 to TRBJ2-7, with TRBD2 matching over 7 bases. The length of the CDR3 is 15 residues. Germline V gene sequence: CDR1 MDHEN, CDR2 SYDVKM. The junction had 14 bases not matched to a gene; V was cut back by 5 bases and J by 7 bases. Here the CDR3 DNA reads TGTGCCAGCAGTCCGCCGGACGGGGACTACAATGAGCAGTACTTC. Its protein is CASSPPDGDYNEQYF.

The V call is TRBV6-5, the J call TRBJ2-7; TRBD1 matches 10 bases. Germline V gene lookup returns CDR1 MNHEY and CDR2 SVGAGI. The CDR3 contains 15 residues. Germline trimming cut 4 bases from V and 2 bases from J; bases unmatched to any gene: 5. CDR3 DNA sequence: TGTGCCAGCAGTTCCCTTGGACAGGGGGCCTACGAGCAGTACTTC. Its protein is CASSSLGQGAYEQYF.

The V and J genes are TRBV6-2 or TRBV6-3 and TRBJ2-6; D perhaps matches TRBD1 (5 bases). The germline V gene has CDR1 MNHEY and CDR2 SVGEGT. This CDR3 contains 17 residues. V lost 5 bases to trimming and J lost 3 bases, with 17 bases between them. CDR3 loop: CASSPSNTGGGANVLTF. The CDR3 bases are TGTGCCAGCAGTCCGAGCAATACAGGCGGTGGGGCCAACGTCCTGACTTTC.

The rearrangement uses TRBV7-9 and TRBJ2-1, with TRBD1 matching 9 bases. The V and J ends lost 1 base and 6 bases, in that order; junction bases with no gene match: 7. This CDR3 comprises 16 residues. Per the germline V gene, CDR1 is SEHNR and CDR2 is FQNEAQ (reference sequence). The chain's CDR3 is CASSLGPGQGFNEQFF. CDR3 bases: TGTGCCAGCAGCTTAGGCCCCGGACAGGGGTTCAATGAGCAGTTCTTC.

This chain joins TRBV12-3 or TRBV12-4 and TRBJ2-4; perhaps TRBD2 as D (5 bases). This CDR3 spans 13 amino acids. V was clipped by 5 bases and J by 13 bases, with 18 bases between them. The DNA for the CDR3 is TGTGCCAGCAGTCTCCGATTTGGGCAGCGGCAGTACTTC. This gives the protein CASSLRFGQRQYF.

In this sample, this clonotype turned up once. Possible read error: a much larger clone is one base away. The V and J genes are TRBV2 and TRBJ2-1; either TRBD1 or TRBD2 may supply D (6 bases each). Deletions cut 10 bases from V and 6 bases from J, with 16 bases between. Germline CDR1 SNHLY, CDR2 FYNNEI. The CDR3 spans 13 residues. CDR3 sequence (DNA): TGTGCCAAAAGACTAGTGGGGGCCAATGAGCAGTTCTTC. Translated: CAKRLVGANEQFF.

In the case of this clonotype: A read error may be the cause here, since a much bigger clone is one base away. The rearrangement joins TRBV28 to TRBJ1-4; 9 bases align to TRBD1. The CDR3 length is 14 residues. CDR1 is MDHEN, CDR2 SYDVKM, per germline. CDR3 residues: CASNPGDREEKLVF. The CDR3 nucleotides read TGTGCCAGCAACCCCGGGGACAGGGAAGAAAAACTGGTTTTT.

The chain recombines TRBV9 with TRBJ1-3, with a tentative D call TRBD1 (5 bases). The germline gives CDR1 SGDLS, CDR2 YYNGEE. The CDR3 extends over 16 amino acids. V lost 4 bases and J lost 3, with 17 bases in between. The CDR3 region has the DNA TGTGCCAGCAGCTACCGGGACCGACAATTTGGAAACACCATATATTTT. Residues: CASSYRDRQFGNTIYF.

There are many counts of this clonotype. V and J are TRBV3-1 and TRBJ1-1, with D possibly being TRBD1 (6 bases). The CDR3 is made up of 14 amino acids. Germline lookup yields CDR1 LGHDT and CDR2 YNNKEL (reference sequence). V was trimmed by 2 bases and J by 1 base, leaving 8 bases between them. The CDR3 DNA is TGTGCCAGCAGCCAACCGACAGGGAACACTGAAGCTTTCTTT. Protein product: CASSQPTGNTEAFF. Filled out from reference TRBV3-1 and TRBJ1-1, the complete variable domain reads DTAVSQTPKYLVTQMGNDKSIKCEQNLGHDTMYWYKQDSKKFLKIMFSYNNKELIINETVPNRFSPKSPDKAHLNLHINSLELGDSAVYFCASSQPTGNTEAFFGQGTRLTVV.

The V call is TRBV2, the J call TRBJ1-6; 8 nucleotides line up with TRBD1. Germline V gene data show CDR1 as SNHLY and CDR2 as FYNNEI. V lost 7 bases, J lost 9 bases, and 5 bases stayed unmatched. This CDR3 has 13 amino acids. CDR3 coding DNA: TGTGCCAGCACCCTCGGGACAGGTTCACCCCTCCACTTT. Residues: CASTLGTGSPLHF.

This clonotype was picked up many times. J is TRBJ2-1 and V is TRBV11-3; D perhaps matches TRBD2 (6 bases). Germline values: CDR1 SGHNT, CDR2 YENEEA. Between the trimmed V and J ends, which lost 0 bases and 3 bases, there was a span of 12 bases. The CDR3 is 16 amino acids. DNA of the CDR3: TGTGCCAGCAGCTTAGATTCGGCGGGGATCTACAATGAGCAGTTCTTC. This codes for CASSLDSAGIYNEQFF.

The J gene is TRBJ2-3, the V gene TRBV10-3; no definite D call. The V gene's germline CDR1 is ENHRY and CDR2 SYGVKD. V lost 0 bases and J 5 bases, leaving 6 bases between the germline ends. This CDR3 has 13 residues. The CDR3 loop is CAISESGIDTQYF. The CDR3 nucleotides read TGTGCCATCAGTGAGTCGGGGATAGATACGCAGTATTTT.

This clonotype was seen at least ten times. The chain carries TRBV5-1 and TRBJ1-1; 7 bases align to TRBD1. The V and J ends lost 5 bases and 1 base, in that order; junction bases with no gene match: 14. This CDR3 comprises 17 residues. Germline CDR1 and CDR2: SGHRS and YFSETQ. CDR3: CASRRIGQDEGNTEAFF. The CDR3, as DNA: TGCGCCAGCAGAAGAATCGGACAGGATGAAGGGAACACTGAAGCTTTCTTT.